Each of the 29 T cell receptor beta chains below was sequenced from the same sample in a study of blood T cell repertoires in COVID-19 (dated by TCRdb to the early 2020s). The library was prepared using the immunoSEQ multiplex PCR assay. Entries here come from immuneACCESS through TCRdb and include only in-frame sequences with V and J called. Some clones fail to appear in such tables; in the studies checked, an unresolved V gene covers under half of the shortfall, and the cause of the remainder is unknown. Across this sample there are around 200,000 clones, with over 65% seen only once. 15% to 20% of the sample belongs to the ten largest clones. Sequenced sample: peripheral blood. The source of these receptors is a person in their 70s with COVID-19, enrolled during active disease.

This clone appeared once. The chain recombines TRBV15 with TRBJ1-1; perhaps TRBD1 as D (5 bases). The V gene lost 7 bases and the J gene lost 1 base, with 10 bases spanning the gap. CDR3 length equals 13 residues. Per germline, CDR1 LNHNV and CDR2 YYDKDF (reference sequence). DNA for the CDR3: TGTGCCACCACCCTGACAGCGAACACTGAAGCTTTCTTT. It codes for CATTLTANTEAFF.

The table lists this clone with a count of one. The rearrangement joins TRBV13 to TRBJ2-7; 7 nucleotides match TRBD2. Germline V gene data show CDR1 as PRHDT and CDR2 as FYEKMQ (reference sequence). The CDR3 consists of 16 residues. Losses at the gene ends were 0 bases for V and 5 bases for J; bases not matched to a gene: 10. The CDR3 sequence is CASSLGGRAPPHEQYF. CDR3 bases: TGTGCCAGCAGCTTAGGTGGGAGGGCACCTCCCCACGAGCAGTACTTC.

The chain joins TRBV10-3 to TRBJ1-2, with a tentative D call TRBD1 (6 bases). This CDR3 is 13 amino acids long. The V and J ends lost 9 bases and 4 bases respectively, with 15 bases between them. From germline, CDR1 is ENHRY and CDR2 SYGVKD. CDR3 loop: CAMSPRGTYGYTF. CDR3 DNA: TGTGCCATGAGCCCCAGGGGAACCTATGGCTACACCTTC.

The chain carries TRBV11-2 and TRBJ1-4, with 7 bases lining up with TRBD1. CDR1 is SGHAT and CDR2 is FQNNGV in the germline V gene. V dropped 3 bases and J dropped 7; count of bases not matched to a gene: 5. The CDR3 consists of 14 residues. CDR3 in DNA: TGTGCCAGCAGCTTTACAGGGGTGGGTGAAAAACTGTTTTTT. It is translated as CASSFTGVGEKLFF.

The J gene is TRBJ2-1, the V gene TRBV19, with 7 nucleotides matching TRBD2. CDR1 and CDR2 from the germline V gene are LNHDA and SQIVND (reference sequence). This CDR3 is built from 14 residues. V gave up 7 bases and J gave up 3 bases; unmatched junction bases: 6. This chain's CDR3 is CASMGGGDYNEQFF. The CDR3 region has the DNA TGTGCCAGTATGGGCGGGGGTGACTACAATGAGCAGTTCTTC.

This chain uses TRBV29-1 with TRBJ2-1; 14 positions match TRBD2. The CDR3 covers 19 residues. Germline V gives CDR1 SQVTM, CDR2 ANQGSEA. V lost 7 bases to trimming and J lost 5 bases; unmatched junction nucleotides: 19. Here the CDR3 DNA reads TGCAGCGCCCGACCCGGGACTAGCGGGAGATTTAGGGGGAACAATGAGCAGTTCTTC. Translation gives CSARPGTSGRFRGNNEQFF.

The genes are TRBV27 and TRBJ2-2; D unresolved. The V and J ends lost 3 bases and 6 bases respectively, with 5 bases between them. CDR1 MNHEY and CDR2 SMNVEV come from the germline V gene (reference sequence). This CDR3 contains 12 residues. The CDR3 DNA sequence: TGTGCCAGCAGTTTTTTCTCCGGGGAGCTGTTTTTT. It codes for CASSFFSGELFF.

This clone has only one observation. CDR3 residues: CASSAWTSGGEETQYF. CDR3 DNA: TGTGCCAGTAGTGCGTGGACTAGCGGAGGGGAAGAGACCCAGTACTTC. The V and J genes are TRBV19 and TRBJ2-5, with 10 bases identical to TRBD2. V trimming: 5 bases; J trimming: 3 bases; junction bases outside the gene matches: 9. Germline V gives CDR1 LNHDA, CDR2 SQIVND (reference sequence). CDR3 length: 16 amino acids.

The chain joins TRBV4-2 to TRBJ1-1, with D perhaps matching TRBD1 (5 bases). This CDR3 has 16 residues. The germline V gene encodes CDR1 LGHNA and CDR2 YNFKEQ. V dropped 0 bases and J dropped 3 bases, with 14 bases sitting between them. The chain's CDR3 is CASSQDAGYGYTEAFF. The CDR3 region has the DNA TGTGCCAGCAGCCAAGACGCAGGGTACGGGTACACTGAAGCTTTCTTT.

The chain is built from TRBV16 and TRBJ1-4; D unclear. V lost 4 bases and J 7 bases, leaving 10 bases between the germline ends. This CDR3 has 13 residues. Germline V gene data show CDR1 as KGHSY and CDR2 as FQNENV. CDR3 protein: CASSPSRSEKLFF. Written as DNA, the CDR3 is TGTGCCAGCAGCCCGAGTCGGAGTGAAAAACTGTTTTTT. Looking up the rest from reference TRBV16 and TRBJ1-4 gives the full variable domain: GEEVAQTPKHLVRGEGQKAKLYCAPIKGHSYVFWYQQVLKNEFKFLISFQNENVFDETGMPKERFSAKCLPNSPCSLEIQATKLEDSAVYFCASSPSRSEKLFFGSGTQLSVL.

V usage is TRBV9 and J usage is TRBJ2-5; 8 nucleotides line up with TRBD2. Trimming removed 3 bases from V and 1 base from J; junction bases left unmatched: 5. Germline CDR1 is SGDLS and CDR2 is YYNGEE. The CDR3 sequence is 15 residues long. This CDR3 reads CASSAGGTVQETQYF. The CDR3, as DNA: TGTGCCAGCAGCGCGGGAGGGACTGTCCAAGAGACCCAGTACTTC.

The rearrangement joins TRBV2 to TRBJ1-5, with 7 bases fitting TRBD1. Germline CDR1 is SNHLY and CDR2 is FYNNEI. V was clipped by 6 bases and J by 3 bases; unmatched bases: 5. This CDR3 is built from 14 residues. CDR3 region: CASRADRNNQPQHF. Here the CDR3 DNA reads TGTGCCAGCAGAGCGGACAGGAACAATCAGCCCCAGCATTTT. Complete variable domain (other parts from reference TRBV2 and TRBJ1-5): EPEVTQTPSHQVTQMGQEVILRCVPISNHLYFYWYRQILGQKVEFLVSFYNNEISEKSEIFDDQFSVERPDGSNFTLKIRSTKLEDSAMYFCASRADRNNQPQHFGDGTRLSIL.

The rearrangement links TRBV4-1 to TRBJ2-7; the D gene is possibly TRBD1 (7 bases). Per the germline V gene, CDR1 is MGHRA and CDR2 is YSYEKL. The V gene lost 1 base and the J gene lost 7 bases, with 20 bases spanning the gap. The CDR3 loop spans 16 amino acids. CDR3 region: CASSQGLQGGLREQYF. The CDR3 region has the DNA TGCGCCAGCAGCCAAGGTTTGCAGGGGGGCTTAAGAGAGCAGTACTTC.

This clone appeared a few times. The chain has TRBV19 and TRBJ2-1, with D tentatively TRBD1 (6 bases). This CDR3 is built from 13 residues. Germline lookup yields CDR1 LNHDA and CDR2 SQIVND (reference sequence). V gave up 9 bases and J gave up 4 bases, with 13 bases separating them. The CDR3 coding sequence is TGTGCCAGCCAGGACAGCCTATACAATGAGCAGTTCTTC. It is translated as CASQDSLYNEQFF. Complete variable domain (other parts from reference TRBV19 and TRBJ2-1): DGGITQSPKYLFRKEGQNVTLSCEQNLNHDAMYWYRQDPGQGLRLIYYSQIVNDFQKGDIAEGYSVSREKKESFPLTVTSAQKNPTAFYLCASQDSLYNEQFFGPGTRLTVL.

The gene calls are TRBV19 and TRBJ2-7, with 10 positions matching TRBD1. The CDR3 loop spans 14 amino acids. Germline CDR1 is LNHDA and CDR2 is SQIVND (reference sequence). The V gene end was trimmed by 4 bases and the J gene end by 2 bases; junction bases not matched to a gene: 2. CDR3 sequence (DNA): TGTGCCAGTAGTACGGACAGGGGGGCCTACGAGCAGTACTTC. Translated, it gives CASSTDRGAYEQYF.

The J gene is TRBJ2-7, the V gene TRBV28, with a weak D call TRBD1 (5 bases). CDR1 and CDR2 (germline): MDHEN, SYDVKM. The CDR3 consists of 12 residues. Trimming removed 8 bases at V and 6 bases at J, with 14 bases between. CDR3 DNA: TGTGCCAGCGCGGTAGGAGACAGCGAGCAGTACTTC. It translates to CASAVGDSEQYF. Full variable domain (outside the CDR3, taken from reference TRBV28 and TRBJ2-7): DVKVTQSSRYLVKRTGEKVFLECVQDMDHENMFWYRQDPGLGLRLIYFSYDVKMKEKGDIPEGYSVSREKKERFSLILESASTNQTSMYLCASAVGDSEQYFGPGTRLTVT.

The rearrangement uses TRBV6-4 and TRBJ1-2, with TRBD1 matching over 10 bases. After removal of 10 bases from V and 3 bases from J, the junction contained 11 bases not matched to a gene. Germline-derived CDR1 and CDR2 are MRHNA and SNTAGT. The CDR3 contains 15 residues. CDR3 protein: CATLGLGQGDYGYTF. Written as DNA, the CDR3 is TGTGCCACCTTAGGACTCGGACAGGGGGACTATGGCTACACCTTC.

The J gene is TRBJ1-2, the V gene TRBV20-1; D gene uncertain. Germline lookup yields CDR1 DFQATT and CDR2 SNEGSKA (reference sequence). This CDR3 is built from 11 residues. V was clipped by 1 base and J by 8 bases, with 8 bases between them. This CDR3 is CSARADAGYTF. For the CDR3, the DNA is TGCAGTGCTAGAGCCGATGCGGGCTACACCTTC.

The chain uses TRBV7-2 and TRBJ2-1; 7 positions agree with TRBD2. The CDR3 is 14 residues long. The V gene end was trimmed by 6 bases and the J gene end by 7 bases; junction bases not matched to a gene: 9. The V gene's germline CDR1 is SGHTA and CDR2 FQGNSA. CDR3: CASSSLMRGNEQFF. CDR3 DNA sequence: TGTGCCAGCAGTTCCCTCATGCGGGGGAATGAGCAGTTCTTC. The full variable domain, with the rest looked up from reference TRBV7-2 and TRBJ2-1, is GAGVSQSPSNKVTEKGKDVELRCDPISGHTALYWYRQSLGQGLEFLIYFQGNSAPDKSGLPSDRFSAERTGGSVSTLTIQRTQQEDSAVYLCASSSLMRGNEQFFGPGTRLTVL.

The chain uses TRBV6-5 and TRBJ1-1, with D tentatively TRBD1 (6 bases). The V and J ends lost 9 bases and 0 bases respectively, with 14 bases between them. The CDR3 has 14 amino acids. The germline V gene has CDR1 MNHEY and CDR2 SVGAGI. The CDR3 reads CASRKQGLNTEAFF. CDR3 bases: TGTGCCAGTAGGAAACAGGGATTGAACACTGAAGCTTTCTTT.

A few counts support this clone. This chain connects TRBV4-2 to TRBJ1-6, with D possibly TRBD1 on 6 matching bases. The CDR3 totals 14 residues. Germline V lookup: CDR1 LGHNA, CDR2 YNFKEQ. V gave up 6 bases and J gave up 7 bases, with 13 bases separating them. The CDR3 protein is CASRRERGNSPLHF. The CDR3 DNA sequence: TGTGCCAGCAGGAGGGAGAGGGGGAATTCACCCCTCCACTTT.

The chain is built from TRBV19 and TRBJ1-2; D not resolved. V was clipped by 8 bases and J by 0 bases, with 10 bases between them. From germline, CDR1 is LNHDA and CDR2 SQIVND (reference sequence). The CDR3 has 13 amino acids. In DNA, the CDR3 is TGTGCCAGTGCCCAAAGAGCTAACTATGGCTACACCTTC. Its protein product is CASAQRANYGYTF.

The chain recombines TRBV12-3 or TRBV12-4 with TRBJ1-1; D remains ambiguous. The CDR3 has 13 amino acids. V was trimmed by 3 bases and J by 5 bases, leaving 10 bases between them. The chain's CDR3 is CASSFRRGTEAFF. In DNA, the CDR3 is TGTGCCAGCAGTTTCCGACGGGGAACTGAAGCTTTCTTT.

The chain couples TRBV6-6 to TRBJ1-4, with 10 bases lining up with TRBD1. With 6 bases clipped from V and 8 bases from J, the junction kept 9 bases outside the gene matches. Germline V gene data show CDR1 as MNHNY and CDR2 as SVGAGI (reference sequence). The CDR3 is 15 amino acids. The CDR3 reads CASRSRDRGEEKLFF. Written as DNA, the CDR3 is TGTGCCAGCAGATCCAGGGACAGGGGAGAAGAAAAACTGTTTTTT.

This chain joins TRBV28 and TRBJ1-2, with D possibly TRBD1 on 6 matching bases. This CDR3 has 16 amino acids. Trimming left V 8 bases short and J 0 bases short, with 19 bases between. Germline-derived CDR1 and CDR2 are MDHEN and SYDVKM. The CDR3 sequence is CASDSGGARTNYGYTF. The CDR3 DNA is TGTGCCAGCGATAGTGGGGGGGCGCGAACTAACTATGGCTACACCTTC.

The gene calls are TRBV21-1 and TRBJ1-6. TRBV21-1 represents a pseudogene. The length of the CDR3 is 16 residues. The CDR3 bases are TGTGCCAGCAGCAGGAGAATGAGCTCCTATAATTCACCCCTCCACTTT. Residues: CASSRRMSSYNSPLHF.

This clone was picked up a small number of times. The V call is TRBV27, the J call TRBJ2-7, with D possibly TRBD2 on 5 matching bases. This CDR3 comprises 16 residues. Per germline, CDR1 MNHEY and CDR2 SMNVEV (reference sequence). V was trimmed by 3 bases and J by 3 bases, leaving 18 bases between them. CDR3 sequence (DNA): TGTGCCAGCAGTTTGTCCGGAGGAGGCCGAAACTACGAGCAGTACTTC. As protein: CASSLSGGGRNYEQYF.

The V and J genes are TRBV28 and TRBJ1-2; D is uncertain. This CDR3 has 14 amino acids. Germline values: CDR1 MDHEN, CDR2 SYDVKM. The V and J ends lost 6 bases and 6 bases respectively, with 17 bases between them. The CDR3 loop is CASSRIDRVDGYTF. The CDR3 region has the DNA TGTGCCAGCAGCCGGATAGACCGGGTCGATGGCTACACCTTC.

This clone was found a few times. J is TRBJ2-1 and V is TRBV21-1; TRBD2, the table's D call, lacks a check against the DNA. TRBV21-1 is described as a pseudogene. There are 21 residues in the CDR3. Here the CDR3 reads CASSKLVSGLAGGRTYNEQFF. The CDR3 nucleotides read TGTGCCAGCAGCAAATTAGTGTCGGGACTAGCGGGAGGGCGTACGTACAATGAGCAGTTCTTC.